These T cell receptor beta chains were read from a single sample in a study of blood T cell repertoires in COVID-19. Using immunoSEQ multiplex PCR, the repertoire was profiled, and TCRdb retains in-frame clones only, with some absent. The sample yields a few hundred thousand clones, around 88% seen once. Sample: peripheral blood. The source is a woman between 45 and 65 years old with acute or convalescent COVID-19. Both conserved end residues are part of each CDR3. Fields, in order: J gene, clone size, V gene, D gene, CDR3 protein, CDR3 DNA. A D gene is named only where the DNA matches it firmly. For some rows the clone size is stated as once, few or many, or as a class when expanded; others skip it.

J gene: TRBJ1-1; clone size: NA; V gene: TRBV5-1; D gene: NA; CDR3 protein: CASSLGGEAFF; CDR3 DNA: TGCGCCAGCAGCTTGGGCGGGGAAGCTTTCTTT
J gene: TRBJ1-1; clone size: NA; V gene: TRBV7-2; D gene: TRBD1; CDR3 protein: CASSSTVGTALNTEAFF; CDR3 DNA: TGTGCCAGCAGCTCAACGGTAGGGACAGCCTTGAACACTGAAGCTTTCTTT
J gene: TRBJ2-1; clone size: NA; V gene: TRBV10-3; D gene: NA; CDR3 protein: CAIVADQTYNEQFF; CDR3 DNA: TGTGCCATCGTGGCCGATCAGACTTACAATGAGCAGTTCTTC
J gene: TRBJ1-1; clone size: few; V gene: TRBV9; D gene: NA; CDR3 protein: CASSPSTVNTEAFF; CDR3 DNA: TGTGCCAGCAGCCCCTCGACAGTGAACACTGAAGCTTTCTTT
J gene: TRBJ1-3; clone size: NA; V gene: TRBV7-8; D gene: NA; CDR3 protein: CASSPPTNTIYF; CDR3 DNA: TGTGCCAGCAGCCCACCCACTAACACCATATATTTT
J gene: TRBJ2-1; clone size: once; V gene: TRBV11-3; D gene: TRBD2; CDR3 protein: CASRAPGGGYSCEQFF; CDR3 DNA: TGTGCCAGCAGGGCCCCGGGGGGGGGATATTCATGTGAGCAGTTCTTC
J gene: TRBJ2-1; clone size: NA; V gene: TRBV7-3; D gene: TRBD2; CDR3 protein: CASRPPGEGYNEQFF; CDR3 DNA: TGTGCCAGCAGACCTCCGGGGGAGGGGTACAATGAGCAGTTCTTC
J gene: TRBJ1-1; clone size: NA; V gene: TRBV19; D gene: TRBD1; CDR3 protein: CASSTDRVSTEAFF; CDR3 DNA: TGTGCCAGTAGTACGGACAGGGTCAGCACTGAAGCTTTCTTT
J gene: TRBJ2-6; clone size: few; V gene: TRBV5-1; D gene: NA; CDR3 protein: CASSSDSSGANVLTF; CDR3 DNA: TGCGCCAGCAGCTCCGACAGCTCTGGGGCCAACGTCCTGACTTTC
J gene: TRBJ1-1; clone size: once; V gene: TRBV29-1; D gene: TRBD1; CDR3 protein: CSVPTTGGDAFF; CDR3 DNA: TGCAGCGTTCCTACGACAGGGGGCGACGCTTTCTTT
J gene: TRBJ1-1; clone size: NA; V gene: TRBV28; D gene: NA; CDR3 protein: CASNSPNGAFF; CDR3 DNA: TGTGCCAGCAACTCACCGAACGGGGCTTTCTTT
J gene: TRBJ1-3; clone size: NA; V gene: TRBV6-5; D gene: NA; CDR3 protein: CASRRWGGFGNTIYF; CDR3 DNA: TGTGCCAGCAGACGATGGGGGGGGTTTGGAAACACCATATATTTT
J gene: TRBJ2-7; clone size: NA; V gene: TRBV3-1/TRBV3-2; D gene: TRBD2; CDR3 protein: CASSQDLKRGPSYEQYF; CDR3 DNA: TGTGCCAGCAGCCAAGATTTGAAGCGGGGACCCTCCTACGAGCAGTACTTC